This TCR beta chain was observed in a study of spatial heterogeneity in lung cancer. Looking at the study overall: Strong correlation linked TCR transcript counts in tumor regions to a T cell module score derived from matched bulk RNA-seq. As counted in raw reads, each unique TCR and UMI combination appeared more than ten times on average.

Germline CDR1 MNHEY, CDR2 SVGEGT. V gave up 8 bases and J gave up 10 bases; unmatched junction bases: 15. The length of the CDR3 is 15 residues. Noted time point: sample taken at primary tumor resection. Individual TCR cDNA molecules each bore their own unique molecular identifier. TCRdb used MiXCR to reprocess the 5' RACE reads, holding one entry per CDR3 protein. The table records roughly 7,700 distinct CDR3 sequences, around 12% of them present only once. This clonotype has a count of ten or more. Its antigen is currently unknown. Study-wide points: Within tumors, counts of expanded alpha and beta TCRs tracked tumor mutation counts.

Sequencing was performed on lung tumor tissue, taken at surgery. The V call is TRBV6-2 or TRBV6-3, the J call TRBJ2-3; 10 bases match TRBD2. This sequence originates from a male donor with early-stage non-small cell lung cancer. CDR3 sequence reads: CASGSSRGLAAPQYF. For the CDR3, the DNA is TGTGCCAGCGGCTCATCCCGCGGACTAGCGGCCCCGCAGTATTTT.